Listed below are T cell receptor beta chains from one sample, sequenced in a study of OX40 agonist ivuxolimab in advanced cancers. Assay: immunoSEQ multiplex PCR; the TCRdb copy retains only in-frame clones and omits some. This table holds 70,000 to 80,000 clones, approximately 86% found once. The material sequenced was CD4+ or CD8+ T cells sorted from blood, taken in a trial of the OX40 agonist ivuxolimab. The origin of the receptors is an adult with an advanced solid tumor such as melanoma, head and neck, liver or kidney cancer. The CDR3 runs from the conserved cysteine through the conserved F or W. The D gene is left open where the match is weak. Not every row has a clone size; where given, it reads once, few, many or a size class.

d_call,v_call,j_call,clone_size,cdr3_aa,cdr3_nt
TRBD2,TRBV5-1,TRBJ2-7,NA,CASSPGGTSGAYEQYF,TGCGCCAGCAGCCCGGGCGGGACTAGCGGAGCCTACGAGCAGTACTTC
NA,TRBV7-5,TRBJ2-2,NA,CVGYPGKVRTGELFF,TGTGTCGGATACCCAGGGAAAGTACGCACCGGGGAGCTGTTTTTT
TRBD2,TRBV19,TRBJ2-5,NA,CASSRALAGAETQYF,TGTGCCAGTAGTAGAGCGCTAGCGGGAGCGGAGACCCAGTACTTC
NA,TRBV30,TRBJ2-6,once,CAWRVSGANVLTF,TGTGCCTGGAGGGTCTCTGGGGCCAACGTCCTGACTTTC
TRBD1,TRBV29-1,TRBJ2-1,NA,CSVRKSGTGGAEQFF,TGCAGCGTCAGAAAATCCGGGACAGGGGGTGCTGAGCAGTTCTTC
TRBD2,TRBV5-1,TRBJ2-7,NA,CASSLSWIAGGTYEQYF,TGCGCCAGCAGCTTGAGCTGGATAGCGGGGGGGACCTACGAGCAGTACTTC
NA,TRBV7-2,TRBJ1-4,NA,CASSENPDILMGQLFF,TGTGCCAGCAGCGAGAACCCGGACATCTTGATGGGTCAACTGTTTTTT
NA,TRBV6-1,TRBJ1-5,NA,CASRDSNQPQHF,TGTGCCAGCAGGGACAGCAATCAGCCCCAGCATTTT
TRBD1,TRBV5-4,TRBJ1-1,NA,CASKNRDRGGGTEAFF,TGTGCCAGCAAGAACCGGGACAGGGGGGGAGGAACTGAAGCTTTCTTT
NA,TRBV6-1,TRBJ1-5,NA,CASSDRTYNQPQHF,TGTGCCAGCAGCGACAGAACGTACAATCAGCCCCAGCATTTT
NA,TRBV2,TRBJ2-1,NA,CASRLDNEQFF,TGTGCCAGCAGGCTAGACAATGAGCAGTTCTTC
NA,TRBV6-1,TRBJ1-2,NA,CASSNRAQMGRYTF,TGTGCCAGCAGTAACCGGGCTCAAATGGGACGCTACACCTTC
NA,TRBV5-1,TRBJ2-3,NA,CASSLEHTGTDTQYF,TGCGCCAGCAGCTTAGAGCACACGGGCACAGATACGCAGTATTTT
NA,TRBV6-4,TRBJ2-7,NA,CASSVRGTTEQYF,TGTGCCAGCAGTGTCAGGGGTACCACCGAGCAGTACTTC
NA,TRBV4-2,TRBJ1-2,once,CASSQDNGANYGYTF,TGTGCCAGCAGCCAAGATAATGGAGCTAACTATGGCTACACCTTC
TRBD1,TRBV5-4,TRBJ2-5,NA,CASSLGQGRETQYF,TGTGCCAGCAGCTTGGGACAGGGGCGGGAGACCCAGTACTTC
NA,TRBV7-3,TRBJ2-3,NA,CASSAFADTQYF,TGTGCCAGCAGCGCATTCGCAGATACGCAGTATTTT
NA,TRBV5-1,TRBJ1-5,NA,CASSHGGANQPQHF,TGCGCCAGCAGCCACGGTGGGGCTAATCAGCCCCAGCATTTT
TRBD1,TRBV9,TRBJ2-3,NA,CASSVEGTETDTQYF,TGTGCCAGCAGCGTAGAGGGGACAGAGACAGATACGCAGTATTTT
TRBD2,TRBV10-1,TRBJ2-3,once,CASRMSGSADTQYF,TGCGCCAGCAGAATGAGCGGGAGTGCAGATACGCAGTATTTT
NA,TRBV30,TRBJ2-1,NA,CACPTPPGNNEQFF,TGTGCCTGTCCCACCCCCCCCGGGAACAATGAGCAGTTCTTC
TRBD1,TRBV4-1,TRBJ2-7,once,CASSKVGQGSYEQYF,TGCGCCAGCAGCAAAGTGGGACAGGGTAGCTACGAGCAGTACTTC
TRBD1,TRBV7-6,TRBJ2-5,NA,CASSLVVTGGGETQYF,TGTGCCAGCAGCTTAGTGGTGACAGGGGGCGGCGAGACCCAGTACTTC
TRBD1,TRBV7-8,TRBJ1-5,NA,CASSLEGNRGRPPQHF,TGTGCCAGCAGCTTAGAGGGGAACAGGGGGCGGCCCCCCCAGCATTTT
NA,TRBV7-2,TRBJ1-6,NA,CASRTGSPINSPLHF,TGTGCCAGCAGAACAGGGTCCCCGATTAATTCACCCCTCCACTTT
TRBD2,TRBV18,TRBJ2-7,NA,CASSRTSGYEQYF,TGTGCCAGCTCGCGGACTAGCGGCTACGAGCAGTACTTC
TRBD1,TRBV28,TRBJ1-2,NA,CASSFVTGETYGYTF,TGTGCCAGCAGTTTCGTAACAGGGGAGACCTATGGCTACACCTTC
NA,TRBV5-1,TRBJ1-2,NA,CASSYGQSIYGYTF,TGCGCCAGCAGCTATGGACAGTCGATCTATGGCTACACCTTC
NA,TRBV30,TRBJ2-4,NA,CAWSVQRQLAKNIQYF,TGTGCCTGGAGTGTACAGAGGCAACTAGCCAAAAACATTCAGTACTTC
TRBD2,TRBV28,TRBJ2-1,once,CASRPSGGAMNEQFF,TGTGCCTCCCGCCCTAGCGGGGGGGCGATGAATGAGCAGTTCTTC
NA,TRBV10-3,TRBJ1-3,NA,CAISGQPGDTIYF,TGTGCCATCAGCGGACAGCCAGGGGACACCATATATTTT
NA,TRBV7-2,TRBJ2-7,NA,CASSLAPYYEQYF,TGTGCCAGCAGCTTAGCACCTTACTACGAGCAGTACTTC
NA,TRBV5-4,TRBJ1-2,NA,CASSFGGGELYGYTF,TGTGCCAGCAGCTTTGGGGGAGGGGAACTCTATGGCTACACCTTC
NA,TRBV5-4,TRBJ1-1,NA,CASSSVGRNTEAFF,TGTGCCAGCAGCTCTGTAGGGCGGAACACTGAAGCTTTCTTT
TRBD1,TRBV7-9,TRBJ1-1,NA,CASSKDRGGEAFF,TGTGCCAGCAGCAAAGACAGGGGGGGTGAAGCTTTCTTT
NA,TRBV28,TRBJ1-2,NA,CASSSPNYGYTF,TGTGCCAGCAGTTCCCCTAACTATGGCTACACCTTC
TRBD2,TRBV5-4,TRBJ2-1,once,CASSLAGGDIYNEQFF,TGTGCCAGCAGCTTGGCCGGGGGGGACATCTACAATGAGCAGTTCTTC
NA,TRBV30,TRBJ1-3,NA,CAWSVRAGASGNTIYF,TGTGCCTGGAGTGTACGCGCCGGAGCCTCTGGAAACACCATATATTTT
TRBD1,TRBV7-2,TRBJ2-2,NA,CASSADRGGPYSGELFF,TGTGCCAGCAGCGCGGACAGGGGAGGGCCTTACTCCGGGGAGCTGTTTTTT
NA,TRBV5-1,TRBJ2-5,NA,CASSLGARETQYF,TGCGCCAGCAGCTTGGGGGCTCGCGAGACCCAGTACTTC
NA,TRBV4-3,TRBJ2-7,NA,CASSQEAGQFYEQYF,TGCGCCAGCAGCCAAGAGGCAGGGCAGTTCTACGAGCAGTACTTC
NA,TRBV7-9,TRBJ2-3,NA,CASSPRPGRSADTQYF,TGTGCCAGCAGCCCCCGGCCGGGCCGCAGCGCAGATACGCAGTATTTT
NA,TRBV7-9,TRBJ1-1,NA,CASSLATDGNTEAFF,TGTGCCAGCAGCTTAGCGACAGACGGAAACACTGAAGCTTTCTTT
TRBD2,TRBV29-1,TRBJ2-4,NA,CSVTWGLAGGGTKNIQYF,TGCAGCGTTACCTGGGGACTAGCGGGAGGAGGGACCAAAAACATTCAGTACTTC
NA,TRBV7-9,TRBJ2-6,NA,CASSLARTGYGANVLTF,TGTGCCAGCAGCTTAGCTCGAACGGGATATGGGGCCAACGTCCTGACTTTC
NA,TRBV5-1,TRBJ2-6,NA,CASSLGRNAGANVLTF,TGCGCCAGCAGCTTAGGAAGAAACGCTGGGGCCAACGTCCTGACTTTC
TRBD2,TRBV11-2,TRBJ2-7,NA,CASSPGTSGGEQYF,TGTGCCAGCAGTCCCGGGACTAGCGGGGGTGAGCAGTACTTC
TRBD1,TRBV19,TRBJ2-5,NA,CASGPTGGQETQYF,TGTGCCAGTGGGCCGACAGGGGGCCAAGAGACCCAGTACTTC
TRBD2,TRBV28,TRBJ2-7,NA,CASTGTSGDYEQYF,TGTGCCAGCACCGGGACTAGCGGGGACTACGAGCAGTACTTC
NA,TRBV7-6,TRBJ1-1,NA,CASSLRGLNTEAFF,TGTGCCAGCAGCTTAAGGGGCTTGAACACTGAAGCTTTCTTT
NA,TRBV25-1,TRBJ2-6,NA,CASSAQSGANVLTF,TGTGCCAGCAGTGCGCAGTCTGGGGCCAACGTCCTGACTTTC
NA,TRBV30,TRBJ1-6,NA,CAWKRFWGFHF,TGTGCCTGGAAAAGATTTTGGGGATTCCACTTT
NA,TRBV6-1,TRBJ2-5,NA,CASSNTAGETQYF,TGTGCCAGCAGTAACACGGCCGGCGAGACCCAGTACTTC
NA,TRBV5-6,TRBJ2-1,once,CASSLRVSYNEQFF,TGTGCCAGCAGCTTGAGGGTCTCCTACAATGAGCAGTTCTTC
NA,TRBV11-3,TRBJ2-7,NA,CASSLTGTYEQYF,TGTGCCAGCAGCTTAACAGGTACCTACGAGCAGTACTTC
NA,TRBV28,TRBJ2-2,NA,CASRGGPGMNQNTGELFF,TGTGCCAGCAGGGGAGGACCCGGTATGAACCAGAACACCGGGGAGCTGTTTTTT
TRBD2,TRBV4-2,TRBJ2-7,NA,CASSQDQDGGGTSVWYEQYF,TGTGCCAGCAGCCAAGATCAGGATGGGGGCGGGACTAGCGTTTGGTACGAGCAGTACTTC
TRBD1,TRBV5-5,TRBJ1-6,NA,CASSSARDRASPLHF,TGTGCCAGCAGCTCCGCCCGGGACAGGGCTTCACCCCTCCACTTT
NA,TRBV5-4,TRBJ2-5,NA,CATETGGVETQYF,TGTGCCACAGAGACAGGCGGAGTGGAGACCCAGTACTTC